The TCR beta chain under discussion was sequenced for a study of blood T cell repertoires in COVID-19. The protocol was immunoSEQ multiplex PCR, while the TCRdb copy is restricted to in-frame clones and leaves out a portion. Of 490,000 or so clones listed, 80% to 90% are singletons. The trim removed 4 bases at V and 15 bases at J, leaving 9 bases unmatched. CDR3 length: 11 residues. CDR1 is DFQATT and CDR2 is SNEGSKA in the germline V gene (reference sequence). The source of this sequence is a woman aged 55 to 70 who had recovered from COVID-19. The sequencing input was PBMCs or T cells enriched from blood (not recorded which). This sequence joins TRBV20-1 and TRBJ2-1; 7 bases are a match to TRBD1. The CDR3 DNA sequence: TGCAGTGCTACGACAGGGACCAGGCGGTTCTTC. This codes for CSATTGTRRFF.